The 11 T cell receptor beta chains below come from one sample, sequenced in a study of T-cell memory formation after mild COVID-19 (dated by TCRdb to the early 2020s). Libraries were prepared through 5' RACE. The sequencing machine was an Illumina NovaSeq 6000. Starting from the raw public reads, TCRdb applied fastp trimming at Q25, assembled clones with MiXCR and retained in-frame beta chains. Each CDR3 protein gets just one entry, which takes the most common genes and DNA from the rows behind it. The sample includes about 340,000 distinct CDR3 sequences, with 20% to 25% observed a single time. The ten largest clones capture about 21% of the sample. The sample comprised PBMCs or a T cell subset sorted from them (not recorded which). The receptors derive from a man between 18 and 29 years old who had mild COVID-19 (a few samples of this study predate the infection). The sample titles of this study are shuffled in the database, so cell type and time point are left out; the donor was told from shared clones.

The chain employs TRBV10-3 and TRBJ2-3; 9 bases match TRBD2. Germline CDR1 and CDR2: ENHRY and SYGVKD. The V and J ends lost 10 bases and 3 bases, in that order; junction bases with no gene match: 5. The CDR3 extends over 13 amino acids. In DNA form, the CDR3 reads TGTGCCAGCGGACTAGCGATGACAGATACGCAGTATTTT. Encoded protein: CASGLAMTDTQYF.

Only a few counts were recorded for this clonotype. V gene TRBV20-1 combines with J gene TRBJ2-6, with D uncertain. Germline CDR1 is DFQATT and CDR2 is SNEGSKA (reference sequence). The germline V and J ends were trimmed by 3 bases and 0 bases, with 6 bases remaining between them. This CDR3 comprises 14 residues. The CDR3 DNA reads TGCAGTGCTAGGTCGCCCTCTGGGGCCAACGTCCTGACTTTC. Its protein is CSARSPSGANVLTF.

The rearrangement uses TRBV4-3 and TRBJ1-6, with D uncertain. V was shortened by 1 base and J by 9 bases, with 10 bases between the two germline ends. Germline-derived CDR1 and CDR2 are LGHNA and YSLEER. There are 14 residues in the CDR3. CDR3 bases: TGCGCCAGCAGCCAAGGGAGGGAGGCTTCACCCCTCCACTTT. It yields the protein CASSQGREASPLHF.

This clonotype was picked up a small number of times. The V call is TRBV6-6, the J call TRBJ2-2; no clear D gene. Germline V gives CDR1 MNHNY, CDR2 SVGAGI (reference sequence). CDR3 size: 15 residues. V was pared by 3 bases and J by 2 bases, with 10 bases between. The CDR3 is CASSYQTPNTGELFF. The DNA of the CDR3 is TGTGCCAGCAGTTATCAGACACCTAACACCGGGGAGCTGTTTTTT.

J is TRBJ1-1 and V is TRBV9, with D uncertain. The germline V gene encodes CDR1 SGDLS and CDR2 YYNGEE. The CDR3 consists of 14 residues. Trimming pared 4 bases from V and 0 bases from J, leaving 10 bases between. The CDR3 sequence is CASSPRWMNTEAFF. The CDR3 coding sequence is TGTGCCAGCAGCCCAAGATGGATGAACACTGAAGCTTTCTTT.

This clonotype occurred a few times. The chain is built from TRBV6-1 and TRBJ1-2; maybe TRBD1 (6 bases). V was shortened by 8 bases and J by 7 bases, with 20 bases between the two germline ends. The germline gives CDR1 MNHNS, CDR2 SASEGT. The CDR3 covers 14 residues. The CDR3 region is CASGEDRRGSGYTF. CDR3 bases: TGTGCCAGCGGGGAAGACAGGCGGGGCAGTGGCTACACCTTC.

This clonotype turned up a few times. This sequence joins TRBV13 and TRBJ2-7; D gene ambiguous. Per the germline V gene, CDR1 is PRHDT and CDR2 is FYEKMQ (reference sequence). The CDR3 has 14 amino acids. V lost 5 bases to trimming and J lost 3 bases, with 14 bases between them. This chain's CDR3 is CASSQLDGNYEQYF. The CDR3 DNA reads TGTGCCAGCAGCCAACTGGACGGAAACTACGAGCAGTACTTC. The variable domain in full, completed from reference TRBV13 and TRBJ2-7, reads AAGVIQSPRHLIKEKRETATLKCYPIPRHDTVYWYQQGPGQDPQFLISFYEKMQSDKGSIPDRFSAQQFSDYHSELNMSSLELGDSALYFCASSQLDGNYEQYFGPGTRLTVT.

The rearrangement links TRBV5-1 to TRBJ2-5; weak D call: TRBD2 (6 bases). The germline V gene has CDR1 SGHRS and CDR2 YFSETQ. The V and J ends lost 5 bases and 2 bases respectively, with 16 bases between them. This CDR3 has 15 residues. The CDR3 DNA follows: TGCGCCAGCAGTTGGGCGGGGCGTTTGCAAGAGACCCAGTACTTC. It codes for CASSWAGRLQETQYF.

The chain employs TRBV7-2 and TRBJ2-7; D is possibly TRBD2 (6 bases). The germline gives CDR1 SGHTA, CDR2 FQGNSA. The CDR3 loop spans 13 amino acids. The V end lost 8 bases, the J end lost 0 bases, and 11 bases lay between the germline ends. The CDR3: CASRRDHSYEQYV. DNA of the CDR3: TGTGCCAGCCGGAGGGACCACTCCTACGAGCAGTACGTC.

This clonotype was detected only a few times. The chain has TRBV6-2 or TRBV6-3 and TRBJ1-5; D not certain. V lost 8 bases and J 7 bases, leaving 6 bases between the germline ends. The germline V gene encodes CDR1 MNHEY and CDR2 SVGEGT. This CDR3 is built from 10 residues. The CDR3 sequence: CASPLQPQHF. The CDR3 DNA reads TGTGCCAGCCCACTACAGCCCCAGCATTTT.

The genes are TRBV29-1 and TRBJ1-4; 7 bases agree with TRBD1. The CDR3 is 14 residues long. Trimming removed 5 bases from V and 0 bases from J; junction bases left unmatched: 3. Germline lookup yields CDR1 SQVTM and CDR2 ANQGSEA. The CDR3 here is CSVRQGATNEKLFF. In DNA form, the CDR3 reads TGCAGCGTTAGACAGGGTGCAACTAATGAAAAACTGTTTTTT.